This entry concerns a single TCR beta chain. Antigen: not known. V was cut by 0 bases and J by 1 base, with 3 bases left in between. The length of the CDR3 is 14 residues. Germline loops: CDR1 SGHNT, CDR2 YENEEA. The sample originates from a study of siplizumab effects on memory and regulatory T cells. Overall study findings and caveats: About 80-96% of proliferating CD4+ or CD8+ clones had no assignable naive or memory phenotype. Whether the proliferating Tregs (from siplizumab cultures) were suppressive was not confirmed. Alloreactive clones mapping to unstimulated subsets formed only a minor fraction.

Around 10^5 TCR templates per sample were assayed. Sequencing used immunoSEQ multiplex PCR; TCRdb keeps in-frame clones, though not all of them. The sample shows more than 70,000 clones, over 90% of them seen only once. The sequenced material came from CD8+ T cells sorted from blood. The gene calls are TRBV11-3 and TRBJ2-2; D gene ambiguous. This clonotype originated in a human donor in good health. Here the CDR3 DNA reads TGTGCCAGCAGCTTAGAGAGGAACACCGGGGAGCTGTTTTTT. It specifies CASSLERNTGELFF.